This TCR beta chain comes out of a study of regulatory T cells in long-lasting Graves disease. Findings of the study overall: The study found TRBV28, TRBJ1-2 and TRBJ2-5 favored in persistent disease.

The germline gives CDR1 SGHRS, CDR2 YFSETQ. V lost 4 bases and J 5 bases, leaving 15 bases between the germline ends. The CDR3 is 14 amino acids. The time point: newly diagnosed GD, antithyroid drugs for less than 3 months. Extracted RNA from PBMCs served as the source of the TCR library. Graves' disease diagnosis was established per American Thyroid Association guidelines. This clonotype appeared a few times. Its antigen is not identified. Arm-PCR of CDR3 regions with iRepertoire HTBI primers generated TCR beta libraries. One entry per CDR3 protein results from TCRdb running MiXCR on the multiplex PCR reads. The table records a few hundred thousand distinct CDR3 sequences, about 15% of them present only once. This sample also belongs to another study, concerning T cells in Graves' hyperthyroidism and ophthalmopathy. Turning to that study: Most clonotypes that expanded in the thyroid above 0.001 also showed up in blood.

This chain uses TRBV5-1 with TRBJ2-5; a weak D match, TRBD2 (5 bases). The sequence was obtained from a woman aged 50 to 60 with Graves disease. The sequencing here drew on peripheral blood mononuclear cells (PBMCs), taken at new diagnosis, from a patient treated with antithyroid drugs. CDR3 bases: TGCGCCAGCAGCCCCGGACGGACTCAGGAGACCCAGTACTTC. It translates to CASSPGRTQETQYF.